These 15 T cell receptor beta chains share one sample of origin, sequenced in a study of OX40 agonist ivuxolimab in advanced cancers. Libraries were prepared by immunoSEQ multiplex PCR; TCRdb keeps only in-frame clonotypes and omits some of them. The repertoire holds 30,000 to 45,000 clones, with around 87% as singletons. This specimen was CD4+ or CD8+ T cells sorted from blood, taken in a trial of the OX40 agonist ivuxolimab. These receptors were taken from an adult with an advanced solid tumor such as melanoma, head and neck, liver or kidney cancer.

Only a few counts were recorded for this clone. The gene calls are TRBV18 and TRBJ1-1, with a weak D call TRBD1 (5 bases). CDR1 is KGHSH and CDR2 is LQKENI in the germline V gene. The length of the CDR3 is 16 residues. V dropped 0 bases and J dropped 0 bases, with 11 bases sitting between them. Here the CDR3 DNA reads TGTGCCAGCTCACCACCAGAGCAGGACATGAACACTGAAGCTTTCTTT. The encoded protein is CASSPPEQDMNTEAFF.

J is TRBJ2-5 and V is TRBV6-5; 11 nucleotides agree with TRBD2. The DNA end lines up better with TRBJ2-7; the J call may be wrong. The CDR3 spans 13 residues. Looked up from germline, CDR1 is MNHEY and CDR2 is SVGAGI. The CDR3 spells CASSRLAGYEQYF. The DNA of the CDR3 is TGTGCCAGCAGTCGACTAGCGGGATACGAGCAGTACTTC.

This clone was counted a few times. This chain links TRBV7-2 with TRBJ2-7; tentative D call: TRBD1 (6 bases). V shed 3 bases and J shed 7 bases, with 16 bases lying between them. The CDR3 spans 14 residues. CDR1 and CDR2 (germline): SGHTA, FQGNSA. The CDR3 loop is CASSFGQGQGEQYF. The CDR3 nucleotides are TGTGCCAGCAGCTTTGGGCAGGGGCAAGGGGAGCAGTACTTC.

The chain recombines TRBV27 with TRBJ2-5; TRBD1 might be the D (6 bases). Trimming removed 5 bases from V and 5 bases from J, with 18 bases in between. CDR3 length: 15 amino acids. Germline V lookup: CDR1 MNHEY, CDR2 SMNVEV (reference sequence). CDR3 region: CASSVKPPGAETQYF. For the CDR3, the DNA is TGTGCCAGCAGTGTAAAGCCACCAGGGGCCGAGACCCAGTACTTC.

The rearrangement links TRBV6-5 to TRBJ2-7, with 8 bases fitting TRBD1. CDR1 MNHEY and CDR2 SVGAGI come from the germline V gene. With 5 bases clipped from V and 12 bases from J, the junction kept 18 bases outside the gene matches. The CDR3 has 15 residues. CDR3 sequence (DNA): TGTGCCAGCAGTCCTTCCCGAACAGGGGGATTTTTAGGGTACTTC. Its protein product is CASSPSRTGGFLGYF.

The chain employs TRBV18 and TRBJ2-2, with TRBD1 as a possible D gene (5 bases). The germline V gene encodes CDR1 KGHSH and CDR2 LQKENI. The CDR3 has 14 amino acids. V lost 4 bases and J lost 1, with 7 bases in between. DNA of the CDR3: TGTGCCAGCTCACAAGGGGAGAACACCGGGGAGCTGTTTTTT. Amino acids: CASSQGENTGELFF.

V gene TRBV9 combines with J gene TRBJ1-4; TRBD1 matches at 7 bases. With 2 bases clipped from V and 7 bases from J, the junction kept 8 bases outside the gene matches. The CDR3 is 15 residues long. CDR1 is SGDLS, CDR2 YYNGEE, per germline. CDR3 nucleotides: TGTGCCAGCAGCGTCTTCAGGACAGGCCTTGAAAAACTGTTTTTT. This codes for CASSVFRTGLEKLFF.

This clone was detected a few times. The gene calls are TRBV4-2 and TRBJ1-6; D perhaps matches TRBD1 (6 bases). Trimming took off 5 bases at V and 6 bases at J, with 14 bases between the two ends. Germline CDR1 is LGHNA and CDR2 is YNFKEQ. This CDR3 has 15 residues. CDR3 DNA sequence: TGTGCCAGCAGCTTGTCGGGACAATCTAATTCACCCCTCCACTTT. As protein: CASSLSGQSNSPLHF.

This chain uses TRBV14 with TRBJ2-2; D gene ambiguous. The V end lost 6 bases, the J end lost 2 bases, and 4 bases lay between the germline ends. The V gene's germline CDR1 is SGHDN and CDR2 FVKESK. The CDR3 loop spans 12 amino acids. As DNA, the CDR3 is TGTGCCAGCAGTATAAACACCGGGGAGCTGTTTTTT. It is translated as CASSINTGELFF.

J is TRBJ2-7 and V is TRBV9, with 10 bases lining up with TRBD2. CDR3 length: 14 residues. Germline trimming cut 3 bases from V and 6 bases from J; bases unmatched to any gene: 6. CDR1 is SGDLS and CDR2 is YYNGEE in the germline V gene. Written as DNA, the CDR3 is TGTGCCAGCAGCGACACCGGGACTAGCGCCGAGCAGTACTTC. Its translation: CASSDTGTSAEQYF.

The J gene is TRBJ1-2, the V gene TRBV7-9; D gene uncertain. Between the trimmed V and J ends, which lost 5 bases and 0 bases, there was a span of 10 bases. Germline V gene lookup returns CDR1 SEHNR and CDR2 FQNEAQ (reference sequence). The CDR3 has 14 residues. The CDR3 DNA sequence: TGTGCCAGCAGCAAGGACGGACCTAACTATGGCTACACCTTC. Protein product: CASSKDGPNYGYTF.

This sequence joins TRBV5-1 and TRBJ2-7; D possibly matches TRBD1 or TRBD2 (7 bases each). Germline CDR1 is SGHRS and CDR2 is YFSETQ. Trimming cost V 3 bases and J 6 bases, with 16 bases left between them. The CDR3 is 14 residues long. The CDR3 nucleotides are TGCGCCAGCAGCTCAGGGGGGGTCGTCGGCGAGCAGTACTTC. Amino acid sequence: CASSSGGVVGEQYF. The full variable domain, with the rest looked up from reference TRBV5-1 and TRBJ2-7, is KAGVTQTPRYLIKTRGQQVTLSCSPISGHRSVSWYQQTPGQGLQFLFEYFSETQRNKGNFPGRFSGRQFSNSRSEMNVSTLELGDSALYLCASSSGGVVGEQYFGPGTRLTVT.

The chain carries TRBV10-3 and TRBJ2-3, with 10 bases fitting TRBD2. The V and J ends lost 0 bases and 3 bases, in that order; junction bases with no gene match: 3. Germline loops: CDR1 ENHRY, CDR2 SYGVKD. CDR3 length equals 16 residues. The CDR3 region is CAISESVLAGTDTQYF. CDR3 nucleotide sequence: TGTGCCATCAGTGAGTCCGTACTAGCGGGAACAGATACGCAGTATTTT.

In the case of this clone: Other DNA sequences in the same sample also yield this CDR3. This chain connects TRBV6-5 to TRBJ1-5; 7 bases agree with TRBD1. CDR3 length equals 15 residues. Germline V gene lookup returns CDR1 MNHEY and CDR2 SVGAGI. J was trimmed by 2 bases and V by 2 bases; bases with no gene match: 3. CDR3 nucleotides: TGTGCCAGCAGTTACACCGGACAGGGCAATCAGCCCCAGCATTTT. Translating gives CASSYTGQGNQPQHF.

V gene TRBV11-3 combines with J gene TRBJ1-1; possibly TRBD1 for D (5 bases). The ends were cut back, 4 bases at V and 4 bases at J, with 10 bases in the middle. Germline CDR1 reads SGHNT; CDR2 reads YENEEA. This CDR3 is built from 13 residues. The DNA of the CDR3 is TGTGCCAGCAGCTCCCAGGGATCCACTGAAGCTTTCTTT. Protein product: CASSSQGSTEAFF.